The sequence of this T cell receptor (beta chain) was determined in a study of T cells in Graves' hyperthyroidism and ophthalmopathy. Germline V gene data show CDR1 as MDHEN and CDR2 as SYDVKM. This CDR3 region has 13 residues. V lost 4 bases to trimming and J lost 8 bases, with 14 bases between them. Patients with uncontrolled infections, other autoimmune diseases, pregnancy or lactation were excluded. Diagnosing involved the use of clinical symptoms, serum thyroxine and TRAb, thyroid ultrasound and orbital computed tomography. This clonotype has at least ten counts. Amplification yielded TCR beta CDR3 regions, with RNA transcripts as the source. TCR CDR3 regions were first amplified by RT-PCR with HTBI primers. TCRdb recomputed calls from the multiplex PCR reads with MiXCR, one row per CDR3 protein. The sample has 640,000 or so distinct CDR3 sequences, approximately 15% seen once.

The sequenced material came from blood. The clonotype comes from a woman aged 18-35 years with Graves' ophthalmopathy. The V call is TRBV28, the J call TRBJ1-1; D not resolved. The CDR3 spells CASSSKKSPEAFF. CDR3 nucleotide sequence: TGTGCCAGCAGTTCAAAGAAAAGCCCCGAAGCTTTCTTT.